A single sample gave rise to the 32 T cell receptor beta chains below, sequenced in a study of PD-L1 blockade in urothelial cancer. The protocol was immunoSEQ multiplex PCR, while the TCRdb copy is restricted to in-frame clones and leaves out a portion. The sample gives under 55,000 clones, about 87% of which show up once; about 5.6% is in the top ten. The sequencing used PBMCs, collected around atezolizumab (anti-PD-L1) treatment. These TCRs come from a man aged 40-50 years with urothelial cancer.

The chain employs TRBV7-9 and TRBJ2-3; no firm D call. The length of the CDR3 is 13 residues. Germline V lookup: CDR1 SEHNR, CDR2 FQNEAQ (reference sequence). V was cut by 6 bases and J by 5 bases, with 12 bases left in between. CDR3 nucleotide sequence: TGTGCCAGCAGTCCCCCCGGAGAAGATACGCAGTATTTT. The encoded protein is CASSPPGEDTQYF. Based on the CDR3 plus reference TRBV7-9 and TRBJ2-3, the full variable domain is DTGVSQNPRHKITKRGQNVTFRCDPISEHNRLYWYRQTLGQGPEFLTYFQNEAQLEKSRLLSDRFSAERPKGSFSTLEIQRTEQGDSAMYLCASSPPGEDTQYFGPGTRLTVL.

This chain connects TRBV21-1 to TRBJ1-5. TRBV21-1 is reported as a pseudogene. The CDR3 runs to 13 residues. The CDR3 DNA reads as TGTGCCAGCAGCAACTATAGCAATCAGCCCCAGCATTTT. Protein: CASSNYSNQPQHF.

This chain uses TRBV5-1 with TRBJ1-1; D may be TRBD1 (5 bases). The CDR3 runs to 12 residues. Trimming pared 3 bases from V and 6 bases from J, leaving 9 bases between. The germline gives CDR1 SGHRS, CDR2 YFSETQ. Here the CDR3 DNA reads TGCGCCAGCAGCTACGGGGACTCTGAAGCTTTCTTT. This codes for CASSYGDSEAFF.

This clone has more than one count but fewer than ten. The junction departs from the called germline gene at one end, perhaps through a read error. This chain uses TRBV7-7 with TRBJ1-4; the D gene is possibly TRBD1 (5 bases). The CDR3 sequence is 15 residues long. CDR1 is SSHAT, CDR2 FNYEAQ, per germline (reference sequence). CDR3 protein: CASSLTDSPHEKLFF. The DNA of the CDR3 is TGTGCTAGCAGCTTAACCGACAGCCCTCATGAAAAACTGTTTTTT.

The V and J genes are TRBV15 and TRBJ1-1; maybe TRBD1 (5 bases). There are 14 residues in the CDR3. CDR1 and CDR2 (germline): LNHNV, YYDKDF (reference sequence). V was trimmed by 5 bases and J by 3 bases, leaving 13 bases between them. The chain's CDR3 is CATSPGDSYTEAFF. CDR3 sequence (DNA): TGTGCCACCAGCCCCGGAGACAGCTACACTGAAGCTTTCTTT.

The CDR3 is CAISEAQGQETQYF. The CDR3, as DNA: TGTGCCATCAGTGAAGCACAGGGGCAAGAGACCCAGTACTTC. The chain carries TRBV10-3 and TRBJ2-5; 7 bases match TRBD1. CDR3 length equals 14 residues. Germline-derived CDR1 and CDR2 are ENHRY and SYGVKD. The ends lost 3 bases at V and 2 bases at J; junction bases unmatched: 3.

The chain joins TRBV30 to TRBJ1-1; D is unclear. CDR3 length: 13 amino acids. In germline, CDR1 is GTSNPN, CDR2 SVGIG (reference sequence). V lost 0 bases and J lost 1, with 6 bases in between. The CDR3 sequence: CAWSVQKNTEAFF. CDR3 in DNA: TGTGCCTGGAGTGTACAGAAGAACACTGAAGCTTTCTTT.

The chain recombines TRBV6-5 with TRBJ2-7, with D maybe TRBD2 (5 bases). V shed 2 bases and J shed 4 bases, with 9 bases lying between them. In germline, CDR1 is MNHEY, CDR2 SVGAGI. The CDR3 is 13 residues long. The CDR3 region is CASSYGGSYEQYF. The CDR3 region has the DNA TGTGCCAGCAGTTACGGCGGGTCATACGAGCAGTACTTC.

The rearrangement uses TRBV28 and TRBJ2-7; TRBD2 matches 8 bases. Trimming removed 7 bases from V and 4 bases from J; junction bases left unmatched: 6. Germline CDR1 MDHEN, CDR2 SYDVKM. CDR3 length: 13 residues. DNA of the CDR3: TGTGCCAGCACCCTCGGGGGGGAGTACGAGCAGTACTTC. It is translated as CASTLGGEYEQYF.

V and J are TRBV28 and TRBJ1-1, with a tentative D call TRBD1 (5 bases). Germline V gives CDR1 MDHEN, CDR2 SYDVKM. Trimming took off 3 bases at V and 1 base at J, with 6 bases between the two ends. The CDR3 is 13 amino acids. The CDR3 here is CASSFGGNTEAFF. The CDR3, as DNA: TGTGCCAGCAGTTTCGGGGGGAACACTGAAGCTTTCTTT.

This chain links TRBV7-8 with TRBJ1-5, with D possibly matching TRBD1 (5 bases). Germline loops: CDR1 SGHVS, CDR2 FQNEAQ. The germline V and J ends were trimmed by 1 base and 9 bases, with 16 bases remaining between them. The CDR3 contains 15 residues. CDR3 DNA sequence: TGTGCCAGCAGCTTAGTTTGGGGCGCGGAATCGCCCCAGCATTTT. Amino acids: CASSLVWGAESPQHF.

The chain combines TRBV30 with TRBJ2-3, with 10 positions matching TRBD1. V was clipped by 3 bases and J by 7 bases; unmatched bases: 10. CDR3 length equals 15 residues. Germline loops: CDR1 GTSNPN, CDR2 SVGIG (reference sequence). The CDR3 DNA sequence: TGTGCCTGGAGACCCCCGGACAGGGGGTGGAATACGCAGTATTTT. Translating gives CAWRPPDRGWNTQYF.

Only a few counts were recorded for this clone. The junction departs from the called germline gene at one end, perhaps through a read error. The genes are TRBV7-3 and TRBJ2-7, with TRBD1 as a possible D gene (6 bases). Germline-derived CDR1 and CDR2 are SGHTA and FQGTGA. This CDR3 has 11 amino acids. For the CDR3, the DNA is TGTGCCAGCAGCGCTTACAGGGAGCAGTCCTTC. Residues: CASSAYREQSF. The entire variable domain, with the rest obtained from reference TRBV7-3 and TRBJ2-7, is as follows: GAGVSQTPSNKVTEKGKYVELRCDPISGHTALYWYRQSLGQGPEFLIYFQGTGAADDSGLPNDRFFAVRPEGSVSTLKIQRTERGDSAVYLCASSAYREQSFGPGTRLTVT.

The chain employs TRBV6-5 and TRBJ2-2; D might be TRBD1 (6 bases). Deletions cut 6 bases from V and 1 base from J, with 12 bases between. Germline V gene data show CDR1 as MNHEY and CDR2 as SVGAGI. The CDR3 is made up of 15 amino acids. The CDR3 bases are TGTGCCAGCAGCTCCGGGACACAGAACACCGGGGAGCTGTTTTTT. This translates into CASSSGTQNTGELFF.

This chain's CDR3 is CASSVAGGPDTQYF. The CDR3 DNA reads as TGCGCCAGCAGTGTAGCGGGAGGGCCCGATACGCAGTATTTT. The chain links TRBV4-1 to TRBJ2-3, with TRBD2 matching over 11 bases. V was clipped by 6 bases and J by 6 bases; unmatched bases: 5. The CDR3 covers 14 residues. Germline V gene sequence: CDR1 MGHRA, CDR2 YSYEKL.

V gene TRBV7-9 combines with J gene TRBJ2-2, with no clear D. V gave up 3 bases and J gave up 6 bases, with 5 bases separating them. CDR1 is SEHNR, CDR2 FQNEAQ, per germline (reference sequence). CDR3 length: 12 amino acids. CDR3 coding DNA: TGTGCCAGCAGCTTTTCTGCCGGGGAGCTGTTTTTT. Its translation: CASSFSAGELFF.

The chain couples TRBV5-1 to TRBJ1-1, with a possible D match to TRBD1 (6 bases). CDR3 size: 16 residues. Trimming removed 4 bases from V and 4 bases from J, with 20 bases in between. Germline lookup yields CDR1 SGHRS and CDR2 YFSETQ. The CDR3 DNA reads TGCGCCAGCAGCCCGGGGGGGTGGGGGCGAAGCACTGAAGCTTTCTTT. It translates to CASSPGGWGRSTEAFF.

V usage is TRBV7-2 and J usage is TRBJ2-1; 9 nucleotides match TRBD2. This CDR3 contains 17 residues. CDR1 SGHTA and CDR2 FQGNSA come from the germline V gene. Trimming cost V 2 bases and J 7 bases; bases outside gene matches: 12. The CDR3 nucleotides are TGTGCCAGCAGCTTACAGGCTGGCGGGAGGGCCGGGAATGAGCAGTTCTTC. It specifies CASSLQAGGRAGNEQFF.

This clone appeared a few times. The V gene is TRBV27, the J gene TRBJ2-7; TRBD1 is a possible D gene (7 bases). Germline loops: CDR1 MNHEY, CDR2 SMNVEV (reference sequence). V was shortened by 8 bases and J by 5 bases, with 19 bases between the two germline ends. The CDR3 totals 14 residues. The CDR3 nucleotides are TGTGCCAGCTGGGCGGGACAGACCACCCACGAGCAGTACTTC. Protein sequence: CASWAGQTTHEQYF.

CDR3 sequence reads: CASSLGGSNQPQHF. CDR3 bases: TGTGCCAGTAGTTTGGGGGGTTCAAATCAGCCCCAGCATTTT. The chain is built from TRBV19 and TRBJ1-5; D may be TRBD1 (5 bases). V lost 5 bases and J lost 4, with 12 bases in between. This CDR3 has 14 amino acids. Per the germline V gene, CDR1 is LNHDA and CDR2 is SQIVND (reference sequence).

This chain joins TRBV2 and TRBJ2-3, with a weak D call TRBD2 (5 bases). The CDR3 contains 14 residues. V dropped 10 bases and J dropped 2 bases, with 16 bases sitting between them. Per germline, CDR1 SNHLY and CDR2 FYNNEI. CDR3 sequence: CATTRAVNTDTQYF. CDR3 DNA sequence: TGTGCCACGACGCGAGCGGTGAACACAGATACGCAGTATTTT.

This chain links TRBV19 with TRBJ1-2; D remains ambiguous. Trimming pared 3 bases from V and 6 bases from J, leaving 14 bases between. Per germline, CDR1 LNHDA and CDR2 SQIVND (reference sequence). There are 14 residues in the CDR3. In nucleotides, the CDR3 is TGTGCCAGTAGTATGGGAGGAAACGGCGATGGCTACACCTTC. This translates into CASSMGGNGDGYTF.

V and J are TRBV30 and TRBJ1-1; D is uncertain. This CDR3 contains 13 residues. The germline CDR1 and CDR2 sequences are GTSNPN and SVGIG (reference sequence). Trimming took 4 bases from V and 4 from J, leaving 13 bases between them. Here the CDR3 reads CAWTLGGSTEAFF. In nucleotides, the CDR3 is TGTGCCTGGACTTTGGGAGGATCCACTGAAGCTTTCTTT.

The rearrangement joins TRBV6-6 to TRBJ2-5, with TRBD2 identical over 11 bases. This CDR3 region has 13 residues. Germline CDR1 is MNHNY and CDR2 is SVGAGI (reference sequence). Trimming removed 8 bases from V and 5 bases from J; junction bases left unmatched: 4. The CDR3 spells CASLAGGSETQYF. CDR3 DNA: TGTGCCAGCTTAGCGGGAGGGTCGGAGACCCAGTACTTC.

The V call is TRBV30, the J call TRBJ2-1; D perhaps matches TRBD2 (6 bases). V was cut by 2 bases and J by 13 bases, with 18 bases left in between. This CDR3 comprises 13 residues. Germline lookup yields CDR1 GTSNPN and CDR2 SVGIG (reference sequence). For the CDR3, the DNA is TGTGCCTGGAGTTCCCTCCCCCGGGACTTCCAGTTCTTC. As protein: CAWSSLPRDFQFF.

The chain links TRBV6-1 to TRBJ2-1, with TRBD1 identical over 7 bases. The CDR3 sequence is 13 residues long. Per the germline V gene, CDR1 is MNHNS and CDR2 is SASEGT. After removal of 6 bases from V and 9 bases from J, the junction contained 8 bases not matched to a gene. DNA of the CDR3: TGTGCCAGCAGGGCCACAGGGGACCCTGAGCAGTTCTTC. Its translation: CASRATGDPEQFF.

The chain links TRBV5-1 to TRBJ2-7; 7 bases agree with TRBD1. Per germline, CDR1 SGHRS and CDR2 YFSETQ. CDR3 length equals 13 residues. The junction had 5 bases not matched to a gene; V was cut back by 5 bases and J by 3 bases. The CDR3 loop reads CASRRDRDYEQYF. DNA for the CDR3: TGCGCCAGCAGGCGAGACAGGGACTACGAGCAGTACTTC.

A few counts support this clone. The chain couples TRBV6-5 to TRBJ2-3, with D tentatively TRBD1 (5 bases). V was trimmed by 7 bases and J by 1 base, leaving 12 bases between them. Germline V gives CDR1 MNHEY, CDR2 SVGAGI. The CDR3 contains 14 residues. CDR3 sequence reads: CASNQGRGTDTQYF. The CDR3 DNA reads as TGTGCCAGCAACCAGGGTAGGGGCACAGATACGCAGTATTTT.

The chain uses TRBV19 and TRBJ1-5, with 9 bases matching TRBD1. J lost 4 bases, V lost 5 bases, and 6 bases had no gene match. The V gene's germline CDR1 is LNHDA and CDR2 SQIVND (reference sequence). The CDR3 sequence is 15 residues long. The CDR3 DNA follows: TGTGCCAGTAGTTCCGGGACAGGGACTAATCAGCCCCAGCATTTT. Protein product: CASSSGTGTNQPQHF.

This clone appeared once. This rearrangement joins TRBV7-3 to TRBJ2-1; 8 nucleotides agree with TRBD2. This CDR3 comprises 18 residues. Germline CDR1 and CDR2: SGHTA and FQGTGA. V dropped 5 bases and J dropped 5; count of bases not matched to a gene: 17. The CDR3 loop is CASSRGGWASGPHNEQFF. CDR3 bases: TGTGCCAGCAGCCGCGGGGGTTGGGCTAGCGGGCCTCACAATGAGCAGTTCTTC.

This rearrangement joins TRBV7-9 to TRBJ1-1; D perhaps matches TRBD1 (6 bases). This CDR3 has 16 amino acids. Trimming took off 5 bases at V and 1 base at J, with 17 bases between the two ends. Germline CDR1 is SEHNR and CDR2 is FQNEAQ (reference sequence). The CDR3 region is CASSPPLKQGNTEAFF. The CDR3, as DNA: TGTGCCAGCAGCCCACCCCTGAAACAGGGGAACACTGAAGCTTTCTTT.

The chain uses TRBV15 and TRBJ2-2, with 7 bases that match TRBD1. Looked up from germline, CDR1 is LNHNV and CDR2 is YYDKDF (reference sequence). The CDR3 runs 15 residues. The trim removed 2 bases at V and 4 bases at J, leaving 4 bases unmatched. The CDR3 nucleotides read TGTGCCACCAGCAGAAGGGGGCGCGGCACCGGGGAGCTGTTTTTT. It yields the protein CATSRRGRGTGELFF.